This T cell receptor beta chain was obtained from a study of Tregs in tolerant kidney transplant recipients. Thawed PBMCs were FACS-sorted into unstimulated CD4+CD25+CD127- regulatory T cells, CD4+CD25- non-regulatory cells, CD4 and CD8 cells. Notes on the study in general: No direct test of biological reproducibility was done here.

CDR1 is SGHTA and CDR2 is FQGNSA in the germline V gene. Germline trimming cut 5 bases from V and 0 bases from J; bases unmatched to any gene: 5. CDR3 size: 15 residues. TCRdb's table, derived via immunoSEQ multiplex PCR, lists solely in-frame clones and lacks some. This listing includes more than 45,000 clones. In the case of this clone: Its antigen is not identified. The observed sequence ends 3 residues before the CDR3 terminus, with the missing tail filled in from the germline J gene.

The chain links TRBV7-2 to TRBJ2-3; 7 nucleotides align to TRBD2. The clonotype originates from a human donor who received a combined kidney and bone marrow transplant. The specimen comprised CD4+ T cells from blood, sampled before the transplant. The CDR3: CASSRAGLSTDTQYF. The CDR3 DNA, read in part, is TGTGCCAGCAGCCGAGCGGGACTTAGCACAGATACG.